The 23 T cell receptor beta chains given below trace back to one sample, sequenced in a study of PD-1 blockade in classical Hodgkin lymphoma. Profiling relied on immunoSEQ multiplex PCR, and the TCRdb table lists in-frame clones only, not all of them. The data show 20,000 to 25,000 clones, over 80% seen once. Time point noted: cycle 4 day 1 (C4D1), after less than 7 weeks of nivolumab. Every patient had relapsed following autologous stem cell transplantation, and cohorts differed in brentuximab vedotin exposure. Thawed PBMCs underwent magnetic negative selection to yield purified CD4+ T cells. Sequencing used CD4+ T cells from blood, obtained before the fourth cycle of nivolumab. These receptors originate from a human donor with classical Hodgkin lymphoma.

This chain uses TRBV5-1 with TRBJ2-2, with 10 bases fitting TRBD2. Germline CDR1 is SGHRS and CDR2 is YFSETQ. V gave up 4 bases and J gave up 2 bases; unmatched junction bases: 5. The CDR3 totals 16 residues. CDR3 residues: CASSPRTSGNTGELFF. The CDR3, as DNA: TGCGCCAGCAGCCCAAGGACTAGCGGAAACACCGGGGAGCTGTTTTTT. Complete variable domain (other parts from reference TRBV5-1 and TRBJ2-2): KAGVTQTPRYLIKTRGQQVTLSCSPISGHRSVSWYQQTPGQGLQFLFEYFSETQRNKGNFPGRFSGRQFSNSRSEMNVSTLELGDSALYLCASSPRTSGNTGELFFGEGSRLTVL.

V usage is TRBV5-1 and J usage is TRBJ2-1; TRBD1 agrees at 7 bases. This CDR3 has 14 residues. Looked up from germline, CDR1 is SGHRS and CDR2 is YFSETQ. Losses at the gene ends were 5 bases for V and 2 bases for J; bases not matched to a gene: 4. CDR3 amino acids: CASRPGQAYNEQFF. CDR3 nucleotide sequence: TGCGCCAGCAGACCTGGACAGGCCTACAATGAGCAGTTCTTC. Supplemented by reference TRBV5-1 and TRBJ2-1, the full variable domain reads KAGVTQTPRYLIKTRGQQVTLSCSPISGHRSVSWYQQTPGQGLQFLFEYFSETQRNKGNFPGRFSGRQFSNSRSEMNVSTLELGDSALYLCASRPGQAYNEQFFGPGTRLTVL.

This clone came up a few times. J is TRBJ2-3 and V is TRBV14; 9 nucleotides match TRBD2. V gave up 2 bases and J gave up 1 base; unmatched junction bases: 10. The CDR3 runs 18 residues. Germline V gene lookup returns CDR1 SGHDN and CDR2 FVKESK. The CDR3 region has the DNA TGTGCCAGCAGCCAAATATGGAGCGGGGGGACAGGCACAGATACGCAGTATTTT. Residues: CASSQIWSGGTGTDTQYF.

The chain is built from TRBV6-5 and TRBJ2-3; D is possibly TRBD1 or TRBD2 (6 bases each). Per the germline V gene, CDR1 is MNHEY and CDR2 is SVGAGI. The V end was cut by 8 bases, the J end by 0 bases, with 12 bases between. CDR3 length: 14 residues. DNA of the CDR3: TGTGCCAGCCGGACGGGGGCCAGCACAGATACGCAGTATTTT. Amino acids: CASRTGASTDTQYF.

This clone has just a few counts. The chain combines TRBV7-6 with TRBJ2-1; possible D gene TRBD2, 5 bases. Germline CDR1 is SGHVS and CDR2 is FNYEAQ. CDR3 length: 17 amino acids. Trimming took off 5 bases at V and 0 bases at J, with 17 bases between the two ends. Here the CDR3 reads CASSRRSPGSSYNEQFF. For the CDR3, the DNA is TGTGCCAGCAGCCGCCGGTCCCCGGGGAGCTCCTACAATGAGCAGTTCTTC.

The V call is TRBV7-9, the J call TRBJ2-5; TRBD1 agrees at 12 bases. Germline loops: CDR1 SEHNR, CDR2 FQNEAQ (reference sequence). This CDR3 spans 15 amino acids. V lost 5 bases and J lost 4; bases outside the gene matches: 5. CDR3 in amino acids: CASSAGQGARETQYF. The CDR3 DNA reads TGTGCCAGCAGCGCGGGACAGGGGGCACGAGAGACCCAGTACTTC.

The chain is built from TRBV5-1 and TRBJ2-3; 8 bases agree with TRBD1. Trimming removed 2 bases from V and 4 bases from J; junction bases left unmatched: 6. The germline V gene encodes CDR1 SGHRS and CDR2 YFSETQ. The CDR3 length is 15 residues. The CDR3: CASSFGQGGPDTQYF. The DNA for the CDR3 is TGCGCCAGCAGCTTCGGACAGGGTGGACCAGATACGCAGTATTTT.

This sequence joins TRBV2 and TRBJ1-5, with 9 bases identical to TRBD1. The germline V gene has CDR1 SNHLY and CDR2 FYNNEI. V shed 4 bases and J 7 bases; nucleotides not matched to a gene: 8. The CDR3 runs to 15 residues. The CDR3 protein is CASSVRTGAQQPQHF. The CDR3 DNA reads as TGTGCCAGCAGTGTCAGGACAGGGGCGCAGCAGCCCCAGCATTTT.

This chain uses TRBV6-1 with TRBJ2-3, with unresolved D. The CDR3 totals 14 residues. The V end lost 0 bases, the J end lost 5 bases, and 9 bases lay between the germline ends. CDR1 MNHNS and CDR2 SASEGT come from the germline V gene. The CDR3 spells CASSEALLRDTQYF. The CDR3 region has the DNA TGTGCCAGCAGTGAAGCGCTTCTCCGAGATACGCAGTATTTT.

As to this clone: The same CDR3 arises from other DNA sequences in this sample as well. The genes are TRBV10-3 and TRBJ1-1; D is unclear. This CDR3 has 13 amino acids. Germline CDR1 ENHRY, CDR2 SYGVKD. V gave up 4 bases and J gave up 1 base, with 7 bases separating them. This CDR3 is CAISANGNTEAFF. The CDR3 nucleotides read TGTGCCATCAGTGCGAACGGGAACACTGAAGCTTTCTTT.

This chain links TRBV12-2 with TRBJ2-5; the DNA was not used to check the table's D call, TRBD2. The end of the DNA is better explained by TRBJ2-7, so the J call may be wrong. TRBV12-2 is labeled a pseudogene. This CDR3 has 18 amino acids. CDR3 nucleotides: TGTGCAAGTCGCCCCCGGGGGGGGCGGGGGGGCCGGAGCTACGAGCAGTACTTC. Its protein is CASRPRGGRGGRSYEQYF.

The V gene is TRBV2, the J gene TRBJ1-1, with D possibly matching TRBD1 (5 bases). Germline V gene sequence: CDR1 SNHLY, CDR2 FYNNEI. Trimming took 0 bases from V and 5 from J, leaving 7 bases between them. The CDR3 runs to 13 residues. The CDR3 loop reads CASSEAGATEAFF. The CDR3 coding sequence is TGTGCCAGCAGTGAAGCAGGGGCGACTGAAGCTTTCTTT.

The chain is built from TRBV14 and TRBJ2-1, with D possibly being TRBD1 (6 bases). Looked up from germline, CDR1 is SGHDN and CDR2 is FVKESK. There are 15 residues in the CDR3. V was cut by 2 bases and J by 5 bases, with 13 bases left in between. CDR3 sequence (DNA): TGTGCCAGCAGCCAACAGACAGGATGGGACAATGAGCAGTTCTTC. It codes for CASSQQTGWDNEQFF.

The J gene is TRBJ2-3, the V gene TRBV6-1; TRBD1 or TRBD2 may be the D gene (5 bases each). Trimming pared 1 base from V and 6 bases from J, leaving 17 bases between. Per the germline V gene, CDR1 is MNHNS and CDR2 is SASEGT. This CDR3 has 16 residues. CDR3 coding DNA: TGTGCCAGCAGTGAAGATTTATGGGGCGGCGGGGATACGCAGTATTTT. This sequence encodes CASSEDLWGGGDTQYF.

The rearrangement uses TRBV19 and TRBJ1-3; D not resolved. V was trimmed by 4 bases and J by 0 bases, leaving 13 bases between them. The length of the CDR3 is 16 residues. Germline-derived CDR1 and CDR2 are LNHDA and SQIVND (reference sequence). The CDR3 protein is CASSTLDGPSGNTIYF. The DNA of the CDR3 is TGTGCCAGTAGTACCCTTGACGGACCCTCTGGAAACACCATATATTTT.

This clone was seen a handful of times. The CDR3 here is CAWSPGMGPGAFF. The CDR3 DNA reads as TGTGCCTGGAGTCCCGGGATGGGACCGGGGGCTTTCTTT. This sequence joins TRBV30 and TRBJ1-1; weak D call: TRBD1 (5 bases). V dropped 2 bases and J dropped 11 bases, with 18 bases sitting between them. This CDR3 is built from 13 residues. Germline V gene sequence: CDR1 GTSNPN, CDR2 SVGIG (reference sequence).

The V and J genes are TRBV6-5 and TRBJ1-1, with 7 bases matching TRBD1. This CDR3 has 12 amino acids. Looked up from germline, CDR1 is MNHEY and CDR2 is SVGAGI. Trimming removed 10 bases from V and 3 bases from J; junction bases left unmatched: 5. The CDR3 bases are TGTGCCATCCGACAGGGTGACACTGAAGCTTTCTTT. Residues: CAIRQGDTEAFF.

The chain has TRBV10-3 and TRBJ1-1, with a weak D call TRBD1 (5 bases). The CDR3 is made up of 12 amino acids. In germline, CDR1 is ENHRY, CDR2 SYGVKD. The V and J ends lost 7 bases and 3 bases respectively, with 9 bases between them. CDR3 loop: CAIKRGDTEAFF. For the CDR3, the DNA is TGTGCCATCAAGAGGGGAGACACTGAAGCTTTCTTT.

This clone has only one observation. The chain carries TRBV6-5 and TRBJ2-2; 10 positions match TRBD2. Germline CDR1 MNHEY, CDR2 SVGAGI. The V segment lost 7 bases and the J segment 6 bases; nucleotides outside the gene matches: 5. The CDR3 consists of 14 residues. The CDR3 DNA sequence: TGTGCCAGCAAACTAGCGGGAAGAGCCGGGGAGCTGTTTTTT. Its translation is CASKLAGRAGELFF.

V gene TRBV4-1 combines with J gene TRBJ1-5; no definite D call. The CDR3 contains 17 residues. CDR1 MGHRA and CDR2 YSYEKL come from the germline V gene. Trimming took 0 bases from V and 0 from J, leaving 12 bases between them. CDR3 in amino acids: CASSQDPGIFSNQPQHF. The CDR3, as DNA: TGCGCCAGCAGCCAAGATCCCGGGATTTTTAGCAATCAGCCCCAGCATTTT.

The chain carries TRBV7-9 and TRBJ2-5, with unresolved D. Germline V gene data show CDR1 as SEHNR and CDR2 as FQNEAQ (reference sequence). Trimming cost V 3 bases and J 4 bases, with 9 bases left between them. The CDR3 covers 13 residues. DNA of the CDR3: TGTGCCAGCAGCTTCGACCCCGCAGAGACCCAGTACTTC. Its protein product is CASSFDPAETQYF. The entire variable domain, with the rest obtained from reference TRBV7-9 and TRBJ2-5, is as follows: DTGVSQNPRHKITKRGQNVTFRCDPISEHNRLYWYRQTLGQGPEFLTYFQNEAQLEKSRLLSDRFSAERPKGSFSTLEIQRTEQGDSAMYLCASSFDPAETQYFGPGTRLLVL.

The chain employs TRBV7-9 and TRBJ2-3, with 9 bases lining up with TRBD1. Germline V CDR1 and CDR2: SEHNR, FQNEAQ (reference sequence). This CDR3 is built from 13 residues. Trimming took 1 base from V and 15 from J; bases not matched to a gene: 8. The CDR3 DNA reads TGTGCCAGCAGCTTAGTGGGGGACAGGGTGGAATATTTT. It codes for CASSLVGDRVEYF.

This clone is deemed medium-sized. The V and J genes are TRBV7-2 and TRBJ2-3, with D possibly being TRBD1 (6 bases). The germline CDR1 and CDR2 sequences are SGHTA and FQGNSA. Trimming shortened V by 2 bases and J by 0 bases, and 9 bases separated the two germline ends. The CDR3 is made up of 15 amino acids. The CDR3 DNA follows: TGTGCCAGCAGCTTACAGGGGATTAGCACAGATACGCAGTATTTT. Its translation is CASSLQGISTDTQYF.